The 7 T cell receptor beta chains listed next were all sequenced from one sample in a study of shared clonotypes between healthy human individuals. It was CD45RO-negative cells, positively selected for CCR7, that made up naive CD8 cells, with terminally differentiated effector memory CD45RA+ cells excluded. TCRdb's copy holds only in-frame clones and misses some; the assay was immunoSEQ multiplex PCR. The sample includes over 2,000,000 clones, 93% seen only once; the top ten take under 2%. The specimen was naive CD8+ T cells from PBMCs. The receptors stem from a man aged 18 to 30 in good health. Some clones in this sample may be carry-over from other donors' samples.

The gene calls are TRBV4-2 and TRBJ2-7; TRBD1 aligns across 8 bases. CDR3 length: 18 amino acids. The junction had 14 bases not matched to a gene; V was cut back by 4 bases and J by 0 bases. The germline gives CDR1 LGHNA, CDR2 YNFKEQ. The CDR3 reads CASSLRQALGQASYEQYF. CDR3 sequence (DNA): TGTGCCAGCAGCCTGCGCCAAGCCCTGGGACAGGCCTCCTACGAGCAGTACTTC.

The chain carries TRBV9 and TRBJ1-1; no definite D call. This CDR3 is built from 13 residues. In germline, CDR1 is SGDLS, CDR2 YYNGEE. V was cut by 5 bases and J by 4 bases, with 12 bases left in between. The CDR3 sequence: CASRPGRGTEAFF. As DNA, the CDR3 is TGTGCCAGCAGGCCAGGACGCGGCACTGAAGCTTTCTTT.

This chain connects TRBV10-3 to TRBJ1-1, with D uncertain. The CDR3 consists of 15 residues. Germline values: CDR1 ENHRY, CDR2 SYGVKD. The V and J ends lost 0 bases and 5 bases respectively, with 13 bases between them. The CDR3 DNA reads as TGTGCCATCAGTGAGTCGGACCGTAGACGGACTGAAGCTTTCTTT. This sequence encodes CAISESDRRRTEAFF.

The chain carries TRBV28 and TRBJ2-7; 11 bases match TRBD2. V was clipped by 2 bases and J by 2 bases; unmatched bases: 5. The length of the CDR3 is 16 residues. Germline lookup yields CDR1 MDHEN and CDR2 SYDVKM. The CDR3 protein is CASSLLEGLAAYEQYF. Written as DNA, the CDR3 is TGTGCCAGCAGTTTACTGGAGGGACTAGCGGCCTACGAGCAGTACTTC.

The chain employs TRBV5-8 and TRBJ1-2; D remains unclear. Trimming cost V 5 bases and J 6 bases, with 14 bases left between them. Looked up from germline, CDR1 is SGHTS and CDR2 is YDEGEE. The CDR3 has 13 residues. CDR3 coding DNA: TGTGCCAGCAGTCAGATTGGTTACGATGGCTACACCTTC. This encodes CASSQIGYDGYTF.

The J gene is TRBJ2-7, the V gene TRBV28, with 7 bases lining up with TRBD2. The CDR3 loop spans 14 amino acids. Trimming took 8 bases from V and 2 from J; bases not matched to a gene: 9. Germline V gene data show CDR1 as MDHEN and CDR2 as SYDVKM. The CDR3 DNA is TGTGCCAGCCTTAGGGGCGGGGGTGCCTACGAGCAGTACTTC. This codes for CASLRGGGAYEQYF.

The chain recombines TRBV19 with TRBJ2-1; TRBD2 aligns across 11 bases. Germline values: CDR1 LNHDA, CDR2 SQIVND (reference sequence). Trimming took 6 bases from V and 4 from J; bases not matched to a gene: 5. The CDR3 has 15 amino acids. The CDR3 DNA reads as TGTGCCAGTAGCGAAAGGACTAGCGGGTACAATGAGCAGTTCTTC. Its translation: CASSERTSGYNEQFF.